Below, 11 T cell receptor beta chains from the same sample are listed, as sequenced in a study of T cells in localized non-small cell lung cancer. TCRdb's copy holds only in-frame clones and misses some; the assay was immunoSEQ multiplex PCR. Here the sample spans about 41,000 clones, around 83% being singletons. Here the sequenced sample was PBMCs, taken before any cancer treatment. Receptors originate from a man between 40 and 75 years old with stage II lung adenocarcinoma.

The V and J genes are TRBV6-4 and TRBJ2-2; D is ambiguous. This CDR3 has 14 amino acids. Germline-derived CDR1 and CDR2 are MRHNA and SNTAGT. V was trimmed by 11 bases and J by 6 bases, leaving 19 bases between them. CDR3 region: CAGPWAVGPGELFF. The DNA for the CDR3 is TGTGCCGGCCCCTGGGCCGTAGGGCCCGGGGAGCTGTTTTTT.

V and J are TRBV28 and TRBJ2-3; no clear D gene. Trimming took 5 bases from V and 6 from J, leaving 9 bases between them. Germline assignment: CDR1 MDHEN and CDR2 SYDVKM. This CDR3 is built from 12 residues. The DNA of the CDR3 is TGTGCCAGCAGTCCACCTGGGGATACGCAGTATTTT. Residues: CASSPPGDTQYF.

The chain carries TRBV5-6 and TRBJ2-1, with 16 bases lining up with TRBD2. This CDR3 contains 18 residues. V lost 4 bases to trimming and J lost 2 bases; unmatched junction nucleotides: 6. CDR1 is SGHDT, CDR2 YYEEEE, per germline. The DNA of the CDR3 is TGTGCCAGCAGCGCGGGACTAGCGGGAGGGGGCCCCTACAATGAGCAGTTCTTC. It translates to CASSAGLAGGGPYNEQFF.

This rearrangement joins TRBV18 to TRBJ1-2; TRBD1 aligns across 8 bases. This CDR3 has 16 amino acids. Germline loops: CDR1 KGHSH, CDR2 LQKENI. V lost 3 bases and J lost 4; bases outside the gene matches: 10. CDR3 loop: CASSPPGQGGSYGYTF. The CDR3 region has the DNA TGTGCCAGCTCACCCCCCGGACAGGGAGGTAGCTATGGCTACACCTTC.

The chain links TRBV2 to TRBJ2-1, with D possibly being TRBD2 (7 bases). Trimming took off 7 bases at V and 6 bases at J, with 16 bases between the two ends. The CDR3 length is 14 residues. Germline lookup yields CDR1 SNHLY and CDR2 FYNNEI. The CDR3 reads CASKDRGAFNEQFF. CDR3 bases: TGTGCCAGCAAGGACCGGGGGGCCTTCAATGAGCAGTTCTTC.

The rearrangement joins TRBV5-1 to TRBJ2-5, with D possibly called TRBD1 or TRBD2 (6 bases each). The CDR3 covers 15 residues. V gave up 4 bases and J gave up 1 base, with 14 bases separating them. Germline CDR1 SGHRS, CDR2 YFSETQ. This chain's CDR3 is CASSLQGGTQETQYF. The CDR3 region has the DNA TGCGCCAGCAGCCTTCAAGGGGGGACCCAAGAGACCCAGTACTTC. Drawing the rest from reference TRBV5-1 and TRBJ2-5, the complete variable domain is KAGVTQTPRYLIKTRGQQVTLSCSPISGHRSVSWYQQTPGQGLQFLFEYFSETQRNKGNFPGRFSGRQFSNSRSEMNVSTLELGDSALYLCASSLQGGTQETQYFGPGTRLLVL.

CDR3 in DNA: TGTGCCAGCAGCACTTCAAACCGGGACTTCATAACCTTCACTGAAGCTTTCTTT. Translating gives CASSTSNRDFITFTEAFF. The chain links TRBV21-1 to TRBJ1-1. TRBV21-1 is deemed a pseudogene. This CDR3 comprises 18 residues.

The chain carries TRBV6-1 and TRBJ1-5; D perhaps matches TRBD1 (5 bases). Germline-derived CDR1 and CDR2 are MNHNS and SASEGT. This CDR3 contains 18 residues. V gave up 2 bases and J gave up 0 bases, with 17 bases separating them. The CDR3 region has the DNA TGTGCCAGCAGTGAACTACCGACAGCCGGAGGTAGCAATCAGCCCCAGCATTTT. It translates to CASSELPTAGGSNQPQHF.

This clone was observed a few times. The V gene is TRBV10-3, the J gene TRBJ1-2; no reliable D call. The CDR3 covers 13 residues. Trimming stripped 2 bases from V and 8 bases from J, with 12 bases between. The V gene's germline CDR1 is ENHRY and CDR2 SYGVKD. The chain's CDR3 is CAISETAYEGYTF. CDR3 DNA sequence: TGTGCCATCAGTGAGACAGCTTACGAGGGCTACACCTTC.

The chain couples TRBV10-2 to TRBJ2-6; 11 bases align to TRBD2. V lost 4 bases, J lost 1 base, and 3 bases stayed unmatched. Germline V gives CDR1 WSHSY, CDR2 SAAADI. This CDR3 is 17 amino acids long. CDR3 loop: CASSVRLAGSGANVLTF. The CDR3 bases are TGCGCCAGCAGTGTGCGACTAGCGGGATCTGGGGCCAACGTCCTGACTTTC.

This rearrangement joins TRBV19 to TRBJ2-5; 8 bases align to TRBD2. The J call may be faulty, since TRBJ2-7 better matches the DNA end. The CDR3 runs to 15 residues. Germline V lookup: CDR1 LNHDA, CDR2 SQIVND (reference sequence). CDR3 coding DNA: TGTGCCAGTAGTCTAGGACTAGCAGTCACCTACGAGCAGTACTTC. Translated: CASSLGLAVTYEQYF.